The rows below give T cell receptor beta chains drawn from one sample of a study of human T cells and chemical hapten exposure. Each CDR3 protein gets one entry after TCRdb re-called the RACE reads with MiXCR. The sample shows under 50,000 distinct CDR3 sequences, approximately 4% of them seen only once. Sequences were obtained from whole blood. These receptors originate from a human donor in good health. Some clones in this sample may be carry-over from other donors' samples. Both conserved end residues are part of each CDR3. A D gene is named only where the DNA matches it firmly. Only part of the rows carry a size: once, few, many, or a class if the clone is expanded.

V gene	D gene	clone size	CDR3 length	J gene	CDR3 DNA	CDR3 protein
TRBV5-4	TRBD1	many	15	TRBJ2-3	TGTGCCAGCAGCTTGGTCGGCAGGGGGCCAGATACGCAGTATTTT	CASSLVGRGPDTQYF
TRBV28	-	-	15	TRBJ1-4	TGTGCCAGCAGCGAGATGGGCTCAAGTAATGAAAAACTGTTTTTT	CASSEMGSSNEKLFF
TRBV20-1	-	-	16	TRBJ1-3	TGCAGTGCTAGAGGGACCCAGCCCAACCCTGGAAACACCATATATTTT	CSARGTQPNPGNTIYF
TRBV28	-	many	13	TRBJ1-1	TGTGCCAGCAGTTTAGACAGCCGGAAGAGAGCTTTCTTT	CASSLDSRKRAFF
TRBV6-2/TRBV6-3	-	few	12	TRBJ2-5	TGTGCCAGCAGTAGAAACCAAGAGACCCAGTACTTC	CASSRNQETQYF
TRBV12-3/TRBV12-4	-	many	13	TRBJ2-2	TGTGCCAGCAGTTCCCAGGGAACCGGGGAGCTGTTTTTT	CASSSQGTGELFF
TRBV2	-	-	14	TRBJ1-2	TGTGCCAGCAGTGTGTCAGGGGATACGGATGGCTACACCTTC	CASSVSGDTDGYTF
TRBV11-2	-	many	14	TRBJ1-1	TGTGCCAGCAGCTCAGCCCGGAGGCCCATGACCGCTTTCTTT	CASSSARRPMTAFF
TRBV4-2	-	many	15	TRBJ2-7	TGTGCCAGCAGCCACTCAAGACAGGGAGGCTACGAGCAGTACTTC	CASSHSRQGGYEQYF
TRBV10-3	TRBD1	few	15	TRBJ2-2	TGTGCCGCCCACGGGACAGGGATTAACACCGGGGAGCTGTTTTTT	CAAHGTGINTGELFF
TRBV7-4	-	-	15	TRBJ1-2	TGTGCCAGCAGCCTTACACAGGGATCTAACTATGGCTACACCTTC	CASSLTQGSNYGYTF
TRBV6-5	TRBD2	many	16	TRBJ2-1	TGTGCCAGCAGTTACTCGCAAAGCGGGATCTACAATGAGCAGTTCTTC	CASSYSQSGIYNEQFF
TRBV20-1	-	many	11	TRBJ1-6	TGCAGTGCTAGGAAGGGAAGATCCCTCCACTTT	CSARKGRSLHF
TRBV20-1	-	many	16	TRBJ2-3	TGCAGTGCTAGAGATAGGAGCAATCTTCCGACAGATACGCAGTATTTT	CSARDRSNLPTDTQYF
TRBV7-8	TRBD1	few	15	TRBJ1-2	TGTGCCAGCACCCAGGGGGATGGCCTCTTCTATGGCTACACCTTC	CASTQGDGLFYGYTF
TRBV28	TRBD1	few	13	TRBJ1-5	TGTGCCAGCAGTTGGACAGGGAACCAGCCCCAGCATTTT	CASSWTGNQPQHF
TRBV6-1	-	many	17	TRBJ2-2	TGTGCCAGCAGTGAAGTGGTAGGGCCGGCAGGCACCGGGGAGCTGTTTTTT	CASSEVVGPAGTGELFF
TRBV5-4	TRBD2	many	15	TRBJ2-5	TGTGCCAGCAGCTTACCTAGCGGACCCCAAGAGACCCAGTACTTC	CASSLPSGPQETQYF